This T cell receptor beta chain came from a study of blood T cell repertoires in COVID-19. The method was immunoSEQ multiplex PCR; TCRdb's version includes in-frame clones alone and lacks a portion of them. The sample lists approximately 71,000 clones, about 86% occurring once. Germline V gives CDR1 SNHLY, CDR2 FYNNEI. The CDR3 spans 14 residues. The V segment lost 1 base and the J segment 2 bases; nucleotides outside the gene matches: 1. Sequencing was performed on peripheral blood. The chain employs TRBV2 and TRBJ1-1; 7 nucleotides align to TRBD1. The source of this sequence is a middle-aged man with acute or convalescent COVID-19. CDR3 sequence reads: CASSEDRGNTEAFF. The CDR3 bases are TGTGCCAGCAGTGAAGACAGGGGCAACACTGAAGCTTTCTTT.